The 28 T cell receptor beta chains listed next were all sequenced from one sample in a study of cytotoxic CD8 clonotypes in ibrutinib-treated CLL. TCRdb's copy holds only in-frame clones and misses some; the assay was immunoSEQ multiplex PCR. This table has around 97,000 clones, about 78% appearing once. The material sequenced was PBMCs, taken after 12 months of ibrutinib treatment. Receptors were obtained from a human donor with chronic lymphocytic leukemia.

The chain uses TRBV10-3 and TRBJ2-3; weak D call: TRBD1 (6 bases). Germline V gene sequence: CDR1 ENHRY, CDR2 SYGVKD. With 6 bases removed from V and 3 bases from J, the gap between germline ends came to 13 bases. This CDR3 contains 14 residues. DNA for the CDR3: TGTGCCATCAGAGGGACAAAAGAAACAGATACGCAGTATTTT. This codes for CAIRGTKETDTQYF.

This chain connects TRBV18 to TRBJ2-3; either TRBD1 or TRBD2 may supply D (6 bases each). Germline V lookup: CDR1 KGHSH, CDR2 LQKENI. The ends were cut back, 2 bases at V and 0 bases at J, with 9 bases in the middle. This CDR3 spans 15 amino acids. The CDR3 DNA reads TGTGCCAGCTCACCAAGGGGGGATAGCACAGATACGCAGTATTTT. This codes for CASSPRGDSTDTQYF. The full variable domain, its missing parts supplied by reference TRBV18 and TRBJ2-3, is NAGVMQNPRHLVRRRGQEARLRCSPMKGHSHVYWYRQLPEEGLKFMVYLQKENIIDESGMPKERFSAEFPKEGPSILRIQQVVRGDSAAYFCASSPRGDSTDTQYFGPGTRLTVL.

The chain links TRBV6-5 to TRBJ1-1; the D gene is possibly TRBD1 (6 bases). The CDR3 totals 13 residues. Germline CDR1 MNHEY, CDR2 SVGAGI. V was shortened by 5 bases and J by 1 base, with 8 bases between the two germline ends. CDR3: CASSRGQNTEAFF. The CDR3 DNA sequence: TGTGCCAGCAGTCGGGGACAGAACACTGAAGCTTTCTTT.

The chain carries TRBV30 and TRBJ1-4, with 8 positions matching TRBD1. From germline, CDR1 is GTSNPN and CDR2 SVGIG (reference sequence). The CDR3 runs 15 residues. J was trimmed by 2 bases and V by 4 bases; bases with no gene match: 6. The CDR3 here is CAWKGRDRTNEKLFF. The CDR3 DNA reads TGTGCCTGGAAGGGGAGGGACAGGACTAATGAAAAACTGTTTTTT. The full variable domain, with the rest looked up from reference TRBV30 and TRBJ1-4, is SQTIHQWPATLVQPVGSPLSLECTVEGTSNPNLYWYRQAAGRGLQLLFYSVGIGQISSEVPQNLSASRPQDRQFILSSKKLLLSDSGFYLCAWKGRDRTNEKLFFGSGTQLSVL.

The chain carries TRBV9 and TRBJ2-7; perhaps TRBD2 as D (7 bases). The CDR3 length is 14 residues. The germline CDR1 and CDR2 sequences are SGDLS and YYNGEE. Trimming left V 0 bases short and J 4 bases short, with 11 bases between. CDR3 DNA: TGTGCCAGCAGCGTAGGTGCGGGGGCGTACGAGCAGTACTTC. Its protein is CASSVGAGAYEQYF. Looking up the rest from reference TRBV9 and TRBJ2-7 gives the full variable domain: DSGVTQTPKHLITATGQRVTLRCSPRSGDLSVYWYQQSLDQGLQFLIQYYNGEERAKGNILERFSAQQFPDLHSELNLSSLELGDSALYFCASSVGAGAYEQYFGPGTRLTVT.

This clone has only a few counts. The rearrangement links TRBV6-1 to TRBJ1-6; D may be TRBD1 (5 bases). From germline, CDR1 is MNHNS and CDR2 SASEGT. The CDR3 sequence is 17 residues long. The V end lost 3 bases, the J end lost 1 base, and 13 bases lay between the germline ends. The CDR3 spells CASSDLGVVSYNSPLHF. In DNA, the CDR3 is TGTGCCAGCAGTGATCTAGGGGTTGTGTCCTATAATTCACCCCTCCACTTT.

This clone appeared a few times. The chain links TRBV29-1 to TRBJ2-2; 11 bases are a match to TRBD1. There are 15 residues in the CDR3. The ends lost 7 bases at V and 7 bases at J; junction bases unmatched: 11. The germline gives CDR1 SQVTM, CDR2 ANQGSEA. This CDR3 is CSGSMGTGGDGELFF. CDR3 in DNA: TGCAGCGGCTCTATGGGGACAGGGGGTGACGGGGAGCTGTTTTTT.

The rearrangement joins TRBV28 to TRBJ1-1; D is perhaps TRBD1 (6 bases). This CDR3 is built from 13 residues. Trimming shortened V by 3 bases and J by 5 bases, and 10 bases separated the two germline ends. Germline values: CDR1 MDHEN, CDR2 SYDVKM. CDR3: CASSFRGWTEAFF. The CDR3 DNA is TGTGCCAGCAGTTTCAGGGGCTGGACTGAAGCTTTCTTT. The full variable domain, completed using reference TRBV28 and TRBJ1-1, is DVKVTQSSRYLVKRTGEKVFLECVQDMDHENMFWYRQDPGLGLRLIYFSYDVKMKEKGDIPEGYSVSREKKERFSLILESASTNQTSMYLCASSFRGWTEAFFGQGTRLTVV.

V gene TRBV2 combines with J gene TRBJ2-1; D unclear. This CDR3 comprises 14 residues. CDR1 and CDR2 (germline): SNHLY, FYNNEI. V gave up 7 bases and J gave up 5 bases, with 15 bases separating them. CDR3 bases: TGTGCCAGCAAAGAGGATCTCCCGAACAATGAGCAGTTCTTC. It encodes CASKEDLPNNEQFF.

This clone was observed once. The chain recombines TRBV20-1 with TRBJ2-7; unclear D gene. Trimming pared 6 bases from V and 3 bases from J, leaving 9 bases between. Germline V lookup: CDR1 DFQATT, CDR2 SNEGSKA (reference sequence). This CDR3 has 11 residues. CDR3 nucleotides: TGCAGTGCGTCCAGACTCTACGAGCAGTACTTC. This translates into CSASRLYEQYF.

This chain links TRBV7-2 with TRBJ1-1; TRBD1 matches at 7 bases. The length of the CDR3 is 15 residues. CDR1 and CDR2 from the germline V gene are SGHTA and FQGNSA. Trimming cost V 2 bases and J 0 bases; bases outside gene matches: 3. The CDR3 DNA is TGTGCCAGCAGCTTACCGACAGGGCTGAACACTGAAGCTTTCTTT. Translated: CASSLPTGLNTEAFF.

The J gene is TRBJ2-3, the V gene TRBV7-6; 8 nucleotides line up with TRBD1. Germline CDR1 and CDR2: SGHVS and FNYEAQ. V dropped 6 bases and J dropped 1; count of bases not matched to a gene: 12. This CDR3 spans 17 amino acids. CDR3 loop: CASSYTTGQGGTDTQYF. The CDR3 DNA reads TGTGCCAGCAGTTATACTACCGGACAGGGCGGCACAGATACGCAGTATTTT.

The genes are TRBV5-1 and TRBJ2-3; weak D call: TRBD1 (5 bases). The length of the CDR3 is 15 residues. Germline V gene sequence: CDR1 SGHRS, CDR2 YFSETQ. V lost 0 bases and J lost 4, with 12 bases in between. Here the CDR3 DNA reads TGCGCCAGCAGCTTGGGACAGATGAAAGCAGATACGCAGTATTTT. Translating it yields CASSLGQMKADTQYF.

The chain carries TRBV14 and TRBJ2-5, with 9 nucleotides matching TRBD2. There are 17 residues in the CDR3. Losses at the gene ends were 4 bases for V and 5 bases for J; bases not matched to a gene: 14. Germline lookup yields CDR1 SGHDN and CDR2 FVKESK. The CDR3 loop is CASSRLLGLAGSETQYF. The CDR3 DNA sequence: TGTGCCAGCAGCCGCCTCTTGGGGCTAGCGGGGTCGGAGACCCAGTACTTC.

This rearrangement joins TRBV30 to TRBJ2-3; D possibly corresponds to TRBD2 (7 bases). The germline V gene encodes CDR1 GTSNPN and CDR2 SVGIG (reference sequence). The ends were cut back, 0 bases at V and 4 bases at J, with 14 bases in the middle. The CDR3 length is 15 residues. The CDR3 region has the DNA TGTGCCTGGAGTGTAACGGGGGGCGTCGCAGATACGCAGTATTTT. Translation gives CAWSVTGGVADTQYF.

V gene TRBV28 combines with J gene TRBJ1-2; TRBD1 might be the D (5 bases). Germline loops: CDR1 MDHEN, CDR2 SYDVKM. The CDR3 length is 13 residues. The ends were cut back, 4 bases at V and 8 bases at J, with 14 bases in the middle. The CDR3, as DNA: TGTGCCAGCAGTTATTCAGGGATGAGGGGCTACACCTTC. The encoded protein is CASSYSGMRGYTF.

The V call is TRBV5-1, the J call TRBJ2-5; 10 positions match TRBD1. The J call may be faulty, since TRBJ2-7 better matches the DNA end. This CDR3 has 16 residues. In germline, CDR1 is SGHRS, CDR2 YFSETQ. The CDR3 sequence: CASSLSPGQGYSEQYF. The CDR3 DNA follows: TGCGCCAGCAGCTTGAGTCCGGGACAGGGGTATAGCGAGCAGTACTTC.

The chain combines TRBV19 with TRBJ1-2; 9 positions match TRBD1. V trimming: 5 bases; J trimming: 6 bases; junction bases outside the gene matches: 13. Germline values: CDR1 LNHDA, CDR2 SQIVND (reference sequence). The CDR3 is made up of 16 amino acids. In DNA form, the CDR3 reads TGTGCCAGTAGTGCTCCGGGACAGGGTAGGAGCGATGGCTACACCTTC. This translates into CASSAPGQGRSDGYTF.

Worth noting for this clone: The sample carries other DNA sequences with the same CDR3. CDR3 region: CASSLVGSEAFF. CDR3 in DNA: TGTGCCAGCAGCTTAGTAGGATCTGAAGCTTTCTTT. The chain couples TRBV7-2 to TRBJ1-1; D unclear. The CDR3 covers 12 residues. The V end was cut by 1 base, the J end by 6 bases, with 6 bases between. The V gene's germline CDR1 is SGHTA and CDR2 FQGNSA. Looking up the rest from reference TRBV7-2 and TRBJ1-1 gives the full variable domain: GAGVSQSPSNKVTEKGKDVELRCDPISGHTALYWYRQSLGQGLEFLIYFQGNSAPDKSGLPSDRFSAERTGGSVSTLTIQRTQQEDSAVYLCASSLVGSEAFFGQGTRLTVV.

The chain carries TRBV7-9 and TRBJ2-1; unclear D gene. The CDR3 totals 12 residues. Germline V gives CDR1 SEHNR, CDR2 FQNEAQ (reference sequence). Deletions cut 5 bases from V and 9 bases from J, with 11 bases between. DNA for the CDR3: TGTGCCAGCAGCCGGTTGTGGGGTGAGCAGTTCTTC. Protein: CASSRLWGEQFF.

This chain joins TRBV19 and TRBJ2-3; maybe TRBD1 (6 bases). This CDR3 has 15 residues. Germline lookup yields CDR1 LNHDA and CDR2 SQIVND (reference sequence). Trimming pared 3 bases from V and 1 base from J, leaving 11 bases between. The CDR3 DNA is TGTGCCAGTAGTATCAACAGGGACGGCACAGATACGCAGTATTTT. Amino acid sequence: CASSINRDGTDTQYF.

The chain recombines TRBV5-6 with TRBJ2-1, with TRBD1 matching 9 bases. The germline V gene encodes CDR1 SGHDT and CDR2 YYEEEE. The trim removed 0 bases at V and 6 bases at J, leaving 4 bases unmatched. This CDR3 has 15 amino acids. The CDR3 nucleotides are TGTGCCAGCAGCTTGGCCGTGGGACAGGGCAATGAGCAGTTCTTC. It specifies CASSLAVGQGNEQFF.

The chain carries TRBV2 and TRBJ1-4, with TRBD1 identical over 8 bases. CDR1 SNHLY and CDR2 FYNNEI come from the germline V gene. V lost 2 bases and J lost 8; bases outside the gene matches: 7. The CDR3 extends over 15 amino acids. The CDR3: CASSERGQGSEKLFF. CDR3 bases: TGTGCCAGCAGTGAACGTGGACAGGGTTCGGAAAAACTGTTTTTT.

The V gene is TRBV7-2, the J gene TRBJ2-1, with 10 bases that match TRBD2. This CDR3 is 15 amino acids long. Germline V CDR1 and CDR2: SGHTA, FQGNSA. The ends lost 5 bases at V and 10 bases at J; junction bases unmatched: 11. The CDR3 spells CASSASGGALGEQFF. The CDR3 DNA is TGTGCCAGCAGCGCAAGCGGGGGGGCTTTAGGGGAGCAGTTCTTC.

Only one count was recorded for this clone. In DNA, the CDR3 is TGCGCCAGCAGTGAGACTAGGTGGGCCGGGGAGCTGTTTTTT. It is translated as CASSETRWAGELFF. V is TRBV10-2 and J is TRBJ2-2, with D maybe TRBD2 (5 bases). Between the trimmed V and J ends, which lost 2 bases and 6 bases, there was a span of 10 bases. Germline CDR1 WSHSY, CDR2 SAAADI. The CDR3 loop spans 14 amino acids.

This clone has a handful of counts. This sequence joins TRBV28 and TRBJ1-5, with D perhaps TRBD1 (5 bases). This CDR3 has 16 residues. Germline CDR1 MDHEN, CDR2 SYDVKM. The ends were cut back, 5 bases at V and 1 base at J, with 15 bases in the middle. CDR3 coding DNA: TGTGCCAGCAGTGCCCCCCGGGGCCAGAGCAATCAGCCCCAGCATTTT. Translating it yields CASSAPRGQSNQPQHF.

The V call is TRBV19, the J call TRBJ1-3; D is unclear. The CDR3 runs 14 residues. V lost 7 bases and J lost 0, with 10 bases in between. CDR1 is LNHDA and CDR2 is SQIVND in the germline V gene (reference sequence). The CDR3 DNA follows: TGTGCCAGTATGGGCCAGATCTCTGGAAACACCATATATTTT. It translates to CASMGQISGNTIYF.

This chain connects TRBV7-3 to TRBJ2-1, with 10 positions matching TRBD2. The CDR3 is 14 residues long. The V gene end was trimmed by 4 bases and the J gene end by 9 bases; junction bases not matched to a gene: 6. Germline lookup yields CDR1 SGHTA and CDR2 FQGTGA. CDR3 residues: CASSSTRTSGEQFF. The CDR3 DNA follows: TGTGCCAGCAGCTCCACCCGGACTAGCGGTGAGCAGTTCTTC.